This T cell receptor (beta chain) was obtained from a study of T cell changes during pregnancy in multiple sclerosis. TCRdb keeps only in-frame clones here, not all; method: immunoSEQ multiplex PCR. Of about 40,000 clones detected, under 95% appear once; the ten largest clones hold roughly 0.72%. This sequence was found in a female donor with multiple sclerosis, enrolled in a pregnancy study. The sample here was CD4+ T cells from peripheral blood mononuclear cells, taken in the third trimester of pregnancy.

This chain's CDR3 is CAWSRGQNTEAFF. The CDR3 DNA sequence: TGTGCCTGGAGTCGGGGACAGAACACTGAAGCTTTCTTT. The chain carries TRBV30 and TRBJ1-1, with D possibly matching TRBD1 (6 bases). V lost 2 bases and J lost 1, with 8 bases in between. This CDR3 contains 13 residues. The germline gives CDR1 GTSNPN, CDR2 SVGIG (reference sequence). The full variable domain, in which reference TRBV30 and TRBJ1-1 provide the parts outside the CDR3, is SQTIHQWPATLVQPVGSPLSLECTVEGTSNPNLYWYRQAAGRGLQLLFYSVGIGQISSEVPQNLSASRPQDRQFILSSKKLLLSDSGFYLCAWSRGQNTEAFFGQGTRLTVV.